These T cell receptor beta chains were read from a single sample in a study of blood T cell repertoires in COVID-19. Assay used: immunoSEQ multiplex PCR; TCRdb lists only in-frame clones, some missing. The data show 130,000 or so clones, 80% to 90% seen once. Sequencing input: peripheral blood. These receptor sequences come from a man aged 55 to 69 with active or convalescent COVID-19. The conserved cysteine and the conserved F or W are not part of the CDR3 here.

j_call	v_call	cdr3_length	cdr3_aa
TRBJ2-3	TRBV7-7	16	ASSPAVASSPGTDTQY
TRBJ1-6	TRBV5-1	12	ASSLDGEGSPLH
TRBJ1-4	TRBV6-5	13	ASSYSKGSEEKLF
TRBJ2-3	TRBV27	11	ASRLAGGDTQY
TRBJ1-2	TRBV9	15	ASSAPGQGGGDYGYT
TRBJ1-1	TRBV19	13	ASTLTGGLNTEAF
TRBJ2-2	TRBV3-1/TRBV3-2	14	ASSQSGGDFSGELF
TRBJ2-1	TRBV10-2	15	ASSLDRGRGSYNEQF
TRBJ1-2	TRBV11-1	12	ASSQDRGDYGYT
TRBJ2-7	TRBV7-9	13	ASSLGTGGTYEQY
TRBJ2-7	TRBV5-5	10	ASSLSAYEQY
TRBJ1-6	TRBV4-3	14	ASRETRGTGHSPLH
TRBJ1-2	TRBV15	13	ATSSGTGGIYGYT
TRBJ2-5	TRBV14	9	ASSQVRTQY
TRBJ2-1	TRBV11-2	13	ASSSSGSYYNEQF
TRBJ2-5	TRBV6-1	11	ANSRGLGETQY
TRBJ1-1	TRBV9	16	ASSVSMGWGDANTEAF
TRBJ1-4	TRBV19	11	ASSGQVNEKLF
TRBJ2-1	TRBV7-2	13	ASSLVAGSYNEQF
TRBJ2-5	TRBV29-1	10	SVLQGAQTQY
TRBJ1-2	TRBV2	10	ASGDRDFGYT
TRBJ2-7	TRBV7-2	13	ASTSREQGVYEQY
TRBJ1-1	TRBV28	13	ASNPSDRVYTEAF
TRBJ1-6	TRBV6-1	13	ASSETLGLNSPLH
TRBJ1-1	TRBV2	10	ASSVGGFEAF
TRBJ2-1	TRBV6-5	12	ASRDYLGHNEQF
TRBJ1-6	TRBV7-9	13	ASSVGDRAGSPLH
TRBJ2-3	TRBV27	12	ASSSQRESDTQY
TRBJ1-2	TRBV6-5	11	ASSLDRNYGYT
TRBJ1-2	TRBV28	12	ASSPPDRGYGYT
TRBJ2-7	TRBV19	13	ASSPGLAGRYEQY
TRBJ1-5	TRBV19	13	ASSIELARNQPQH
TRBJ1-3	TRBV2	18	ASSEALLVVRRFSGNTIY